The 10 T cell receptor beta chains given below trace back to one sample, sequenced in a study of blood T cell repertoires in COVID-19. Assay used: immunoSEQ multiplex PCR; TCRdb lists only in-frame clones, some missing. The sample has about 160,000 clones; roughly 86% are singletons. Input material: peripheral blood. The source is a woman aged 60-70 years who had recovered from COVID-19.

This chain connects TRBV7-9 to TRBJ1-1; the match to TRBD1 covers 8 bases. CDR1 is SEHNR and CDR2 is FQNEAQ in the germline V gene (reference sequence). The CDR3 has 18 amino acids. V shed 5 bases, J shed 4 bases, and the junction held 18 bases outside the gene matches. CDR3 amino acids: CASSSPPHRGVVGTEAFF. The CDR3 DNA follows: TGTGCCAGCAGCAGCCCTCCGCACAGGGGGGTTGTGGGCACTGAAGCTTTCTTT.

This clone was seen only once. This sequence joins TRBV5-5 and TRBJ2-2; TRBD1 aligns across 8 bases. Germline-derived CDR1 and CDR2 are SGHKS and YYEKEE (reference sequence). This CDR3 region has 16 residues. Trimming cost V 0 bases and J 6 bases; bases outside gene matches: 7. The chain's CDR3 is CASSLAAGQGSGELFF. CDR3 DNA sequence: TGTGCCAGCAGCTTGGCCGCCGGACAGGGTTCCGGGGAGCTGTTTTTT.

The chain joins TRBV3-1 (or the pseudogene TRBV3-2) to TRBJ2-3, with 9 positions matching TRBD2. Germline assignment: CDR1 LGHDT and CDR2 YNNKEL (reference sequence). The V and J ends lost 6 bases and 2 bases, in that order; junction bases with no gene match: 3. CDR3 size: 14 residues. The CDR3 is CASRSGGSTDTQYF. DNA for the CDR3: TGTGCCAGCAGGAGCGGGGGGTCCACAGATACGCAGTATTTT.

The CDR3 is CASTEDRWVRSPLHF. The DNA of the CDR3 is TGTGCCAGCACCGAGGATCGGTGGGTTCGCTCACCCCTCCACTTT. This chain links TRBV6-5 with TRBJ1-6, with D unclear. Trimming removed 7 bases from V and 10 bases from J, with 20 bases in between. Germline V CDR1 and CDR2: MNHEY, SVGAGI. The CDR3 runs to 15 residues.

This chain's CDR3 is CASSSRSRQGGYGYTF. CDR3 in DNA: TGTGCCAGCAGTTCTCGATCTAGACAGGGAGGCTATGGCTACACCTTC. The J gene is TRBJ1-2, the V gene TRBV27; 7 nucleotides match TRBD1. Germline V gives CDR1 MNHEY, CDR2 SMNVEV (reference sequence). This CDR3 is built from 16 residues. Germline trimming cut 4 bases from V and 4 bases from J; bases unmatched to any gene: 12.

This rearrangement joins TRBV28 to TRBJ1-2; TRBD1 agrees at 11 bases. The length of the CDR3 is 14 residues. The J segment lost 9 bases and the V segment lost 4 bases, leaving 7 bases of the junction unmatched. Germline V gene data show CDR1 as MDHEN and CDR2 as SYDVKM. The DNA for the CDR3 is TGTGCCAGCAGTTCCGAGGGGACAGGGGGGAGCTACACCTTC. Translating gives CASSSEGTGGSYTF.

The chain links TRBV7-2 to TRBJ2-7; 8 nucleotides align to TRBD1. The CDR3 runs to 15 residues. The V gene end was trimmed by 1 base and the J gene end by 2 bases; junction bases not matched to a gene: 4. In germline, CDR1 is SGHTA, CDR2 FQGNSA. The CDR3 loop is CASSLVGQGAYEQYF. CDR3 sequence (DNA): TGTGCCAGCAGCTTAGTCGGACAGGGAGCCTACGAGCAGTACTTC.

J is TRBJ2-7 and V is TRBV7-9, with D perhaps matching TRBD2 (6 bases). The CDR3 has 13 residues. Trimming shortened V by 5 bases and J by 4 bases, and 12 bases separated the two germline ends. The germline gives CDR1 SEHNR, CDR2 FQNEAQ (reference sequence). The CDR3 sequence is CASSPLGGYEQYF. The DNA for the CDR3 is TGTGCCAGCAGCCCCCTGGGGGGTTACGAGCAGTACTTC.

A single count supports this clone. The chain has TRBV10-1 and TRBJ2-7; no definite D call. Germline CDR1 is WNHNN and CDR2 is SYGVQD (reference sequence). The CDR3 runs to 13 residues. Trimming cost V 5 bases and J 3 bases, with 11 bases left between them. CDR3 in DNA: TGCGCCAGCAGTCAGGCAGACGGCTACGAGCAGTACTTC. Translated, it gives CASSQADGYEQYF.

Here the CDR3 reads CASSAQGSLLAFF. Written as DNA, the CDR3 is TGTGCCAGTAGTGCACAGGGTTCTCTATTAGCTTTCTTT. The chain recombines TRBV19 with TRBJ1-1, with D possibly TRBD1 on 6 matching bases. This CDR3 contains 13 residues. V was shortened by 5 bases and J by 10 bases, with 17 bases between the two germline ends. CDR1 LNHDA and CDR2 SQIVND come from the germline V gene (reference sequence).